This T cell receptor beta chain was found in a study of radiation and T cells in renal cell carcinoma. Study-wide context: Nephrectomy followed 15 Gy stereotactic body radiation by 4 weeks.

TCRdb keeps only in-frame clones here, not all; method: immunoSEQ multiplex PCR. The table records tens of thousands of clones, under 90% of them present only once. Time point indicated: baseline pretreatment blood. Treatment defined: 15 Gy SBRT to primary tumor, nephrectomy 4 weeks later. The tumor was a clear cell renal cell carcinoma. Germline V lookup: CDR1 ENHRY, CDR2 SYGVKD. This CDR3 has 15 residues. V lost 2 bases to trimming and J lost 0 bases, with 8 bases between them. This clone was seen just once. The sample in question was blood, obtained from a patient whose treatment included radiotherapy and nephrectomy. V usage is TRBV10-3 and J usage is TRBJ1-5; D gene uncertain. The sequence came from a man aged 60 to 69 with renal cell carcinoma. Here the CDR3 DNA reads TGTGCCATCAGTGAGGGGGAGTATAGCAATCAGCCCCAGCATTTT. This encodes CAISEGEYSNQPQHF.